This T cell receptor beta chain was obtained from a study of blood T cell repertoires in COVID-19. In the study overall: The United States, Italy and Spain were the sources of the acute and convalescent COVID-19 samples. PBMCs, B-cell-depleted T cells, or T cells provided the cDNA or gDNA that made up the material.

CDR3 length equals 13 residues. The J segment lost 15 bases and the V segment lost 6 bases, leaving 8 bases of the junction unmatched. CDR1 is LNHDA, CDR2 SQIVND, per germline (reference sequence). Measured with immunoSEQ multiplex PCR; TCRdb has only the in-frame clones, and not every one. Found here are 150,000 to 190,000 clones, roughly four fifths of them singletons; the top ten hold 3.7%. The specimen sequenced was peripheral blood. The receptor comes from a woman aged 80 or older with acute or convalescent COVID-19. The chain links TRBV19 to TRBJ1-6; 10 nucleotides line up with TRBD1. Written as DNA, the CDR3 is TGTGCCAGTAGCGACCTGGACAGGGGGATCCTCCACTTT. The encoded protein is CASSDLDRGILHF.